This T cell receptor beta chain was identified during a study of T cells in Graves' hyperthyroidism and ophthalmopathy. Researchers amplified the TCR beta CDR3 regions from RNA transcripts. Primed by the HTBI set, a first-round RT-PCR was run on the TCR CDR3. TCRdb called the multiplex PCR reads again in MiXCR, with one record for every CDR3 protein. This sample has around 240,000 distinct CDR3 sequences, with roughly 15% found just once. This TCR derives from a woman under 30 with Graves' ophthalmopathy. The source material was blood.

CDR3 amino acids: CASSRQMSRGIDTEAFF. CDR3 nucleotide sequence: TGTGCCAGCAGCCGGCAAATGTCCAGGGGGATCGACACTGAAGCTTTCTTT. The gene calls are TRBV6-1 and TRBJ1-1, with 7 bases fitting TRBD1. The CDR3 consists of 17 residues. V gave up 6 bases and J gave up 3 bases; unmatched junction bases: 16. Per germline, CDR1 MNHNS and CDR2 SASEGT.